This entry is about one TCR beta chain. Its matching antigen is unknown. V was cut by 1 base and J by 5 bases, with 23 bases left in between. Looked up from germline, CDR1 is LGHDT and CDR2 is YNNKEL (reference sequence). The CDR3 has 18 residues. The sample is drawn from a study of T cell responses to AZD1222 COVID-19 vaccine. Study conclusions and caveats: Nearly half of unique spike-specific TCRs reportedly avoided B.1.351 and B.1.1.7 mutated regions. Along spike, vaccine-associated CD4 TCRs were found throughout, with dominance at 160-218 and 743-854. The donor cohort was predominantly white British with a female majority, and clonal diversity may have been underestimated. Spike-specific TCR breadth and depth were elevated following two AZD1222 doses.

Sequenced by immunoSEQ multiplex PCR; TCRdb stores in-frame clones only, minus some. The sample contains 160,000 or so clones, 85% to 95% of which appear only once. Specimen: peripheral blood, collected 28 days after the second AZD1222 dose. The clonotype comes from an adult who received the AZD1222 COVID-19 vaccine. The gene calls are TRBV3-1 (or the pseudogene TRBV3-2) and TRBJ1-1; D not resolved. In DNA, the CDR3 is TGTGCCAGCAGCCAAGCCCTCGCATGGATCGGTCGAGGGACTGAAGCTTTCTTT. It codes for CASSQALAWIGRGTEAFF.